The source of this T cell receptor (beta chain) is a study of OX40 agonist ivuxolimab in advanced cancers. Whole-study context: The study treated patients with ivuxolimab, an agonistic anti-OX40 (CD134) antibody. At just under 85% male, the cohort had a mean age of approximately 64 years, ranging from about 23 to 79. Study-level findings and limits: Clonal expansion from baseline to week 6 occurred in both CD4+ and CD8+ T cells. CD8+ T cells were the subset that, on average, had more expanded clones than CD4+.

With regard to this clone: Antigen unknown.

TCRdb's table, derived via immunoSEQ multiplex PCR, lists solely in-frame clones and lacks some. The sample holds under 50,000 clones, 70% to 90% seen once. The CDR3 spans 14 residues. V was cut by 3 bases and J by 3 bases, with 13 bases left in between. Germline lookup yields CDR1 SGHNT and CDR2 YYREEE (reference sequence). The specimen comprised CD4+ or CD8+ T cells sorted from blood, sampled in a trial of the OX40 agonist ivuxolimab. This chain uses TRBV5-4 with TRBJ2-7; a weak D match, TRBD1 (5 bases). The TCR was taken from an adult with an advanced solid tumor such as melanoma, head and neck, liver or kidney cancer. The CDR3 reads CASSWKDRSYEQYF. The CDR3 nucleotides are TGTGCCAGCAGCTGGAAAGACAGAAGCTACGAGCAGTACTTC.